The text below deals with one T cell receptor (beta chain). The data derive from a study of blood T cell repertoires in COVID-19. Per the original data handling: Nucleated cell counts were estimated from reference gene primer amplification. Libraries were prepared by immunoSEQ multiplex PCR; TCRdb keeps only in-frame clonotypes and omits some of them. The V and J calls and clone size were taken over from that table, and D and trimming were inferred from the DNA. The sample carries hundreds of thousands of clones, around 89% recorded once. Participants were aged roughly 18 to 90 years, lived in roughly 23 US areas, and enrolled virtually. Sequenced input: PBMCs or T cells enriched from blood (not recorded which). This TCR came from a woman aged 45-59 years who had recovered from COVID-19.

This chain's CDR3 is CATSDFSGTEGAYNEQFF. CDR3 sequence (DNA): TGTGCCACCAGTGATTTCAGCGGGACGGAAGGTGCCTACAATGAGCAGTTCTTC. The rearrangement uses TRBV24-1 and TRBJ2-1; 7 bases agree with TRBD2. The CDR3 has 18 amino acids. CDR1 KGHDR and CDR2 SFDVKD come from the germline V gene. V was pared by 1 base and J by 2 bases, with 10 bases of the junction left unmatched.